This T cell receptor (beta chain) was retrieved from a study of blood T cell repertoires in COVID-19. The wider study: Material from acute and convalescent COVID-19 was sourced from the United States, Italy and Spain.

Everyone who took part was 18 to 89 years old, and they came from about two dozen US areas. The assay was immunoSEQ multiplex PCR, and TCRdb's table has in-frame clones only and misses some. The data hold roughly 200,000 clones, with 86% observed a single time. Germline CDR1 SGHRS, CDR2 YFSETQ. The V gene lost 6 bases and the J gene lost 10 bases, with 20 bases spanning the gap. CDR3 length: 15 residues. The table lists this clone with a count of one. This TCR derives from a man aged 35 to 55 with acute COVID-19. Sequences were obtained from PBMCs or T cells enriched from blood (not recorded which). This chain joins TRBV5-1 and TRBJ1-6, with no clear D. CDR3 region: CASKPSGGSESPLHF. The DNA of the CDR3 is TGCGCCAGCAAACCCTCGGGAGGGAGTGAATCACCCCTCCACTTT.